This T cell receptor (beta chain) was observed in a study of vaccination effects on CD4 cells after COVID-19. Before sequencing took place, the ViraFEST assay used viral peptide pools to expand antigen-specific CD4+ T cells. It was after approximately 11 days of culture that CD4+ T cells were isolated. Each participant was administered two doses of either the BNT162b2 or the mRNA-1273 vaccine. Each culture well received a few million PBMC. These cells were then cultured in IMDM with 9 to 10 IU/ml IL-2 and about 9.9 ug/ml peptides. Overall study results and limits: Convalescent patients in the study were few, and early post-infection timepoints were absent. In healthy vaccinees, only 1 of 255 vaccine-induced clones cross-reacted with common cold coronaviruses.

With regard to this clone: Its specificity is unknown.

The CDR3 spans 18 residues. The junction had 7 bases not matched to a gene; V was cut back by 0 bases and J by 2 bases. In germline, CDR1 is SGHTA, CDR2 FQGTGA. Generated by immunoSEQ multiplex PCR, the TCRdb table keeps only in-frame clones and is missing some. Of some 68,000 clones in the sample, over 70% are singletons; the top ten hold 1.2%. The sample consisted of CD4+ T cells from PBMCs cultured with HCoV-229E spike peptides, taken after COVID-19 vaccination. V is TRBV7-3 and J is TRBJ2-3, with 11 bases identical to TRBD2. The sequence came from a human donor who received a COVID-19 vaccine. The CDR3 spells CASSLTGGTSGLTDTQYF. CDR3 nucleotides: TGTGCCAGCAGCTTAACGGGAGGGACTAGCGGCCTCACAGATACGCAGTATTTT.